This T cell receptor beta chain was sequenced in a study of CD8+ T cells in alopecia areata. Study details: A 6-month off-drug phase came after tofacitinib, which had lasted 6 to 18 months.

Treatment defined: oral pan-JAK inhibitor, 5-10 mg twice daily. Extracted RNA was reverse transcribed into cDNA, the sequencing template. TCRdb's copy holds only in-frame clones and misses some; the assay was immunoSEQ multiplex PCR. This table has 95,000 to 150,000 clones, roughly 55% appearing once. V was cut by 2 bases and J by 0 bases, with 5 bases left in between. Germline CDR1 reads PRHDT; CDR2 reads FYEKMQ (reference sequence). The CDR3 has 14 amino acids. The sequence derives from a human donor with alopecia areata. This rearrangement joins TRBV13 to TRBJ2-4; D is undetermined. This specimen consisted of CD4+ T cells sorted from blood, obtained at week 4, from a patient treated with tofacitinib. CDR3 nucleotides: TGTGCCAGCAGCTTAAAGGGAGCCAAAAACATTCAGTACTTC. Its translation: CASSLKGAKNIQYF.